This TCR beta chain derives from a study of blood T cell repertoires in COVID-19 (dated by TCRdb to 2019 to 2021). As for the study more broadly: Samples from collaborators originated in the United States, Italy and Spain and spanned both the acute and convalescent phases of COVID-19. The material from the prospective study consisted of cDNA or gDNA derived from T cells, B-cell-depleted T cells, or PBMCs. Subjects who had been exposed to COVID-19, were actively infected with it, or had recovered from it provided the deeply sampled blood TCRbeta repertoires that made up the dataset. The repertoires were released in a freely available public database meant as a resource for research on the immune response to SARS-CoV-2. The samples were drawn from the first 160 participants of the ongoing ImmuneRACE study and from 950 to 1,500 subjects provided by 6 global collaborators. The sample metadata nearly always contained a de-identified subject ID, COVID-19 status, age in years and sex. HLA class I and class II types, where available, came from metadata supplied by the sample provider rather than from assay-based typing.

Study-level results and caveats: How much clinical and demographic metadata was included differed by source and by participant, and the metadata was provided uncurated.

The CDR3 has 13 amino acids, counting the end cysteine and phenylalanine. Only the CDR3 part of the read is kept: 39 bases, read in frame from the first base. V drops 1 base and J drops 9 bases, leaving 10 bases in between. As encoded in the germline V gene, CDR1 is SGHTA while CDR2 is FQGNSA. One collaborating source in Seattle enrolled patients during active infection and followed them longitudinally through the course of disease. Whole blood was collected in K2EDTA tubes by collaborating institutions according to the institutions' own protocols. For TCRbeta analysis, collaborator samples were shipped as frozen whole blood, as isolated PBMCs, or as DNA extracted from either sample type. In its sample, this clone was seen a few times. Its antigen remains unidentified. No much larger clone exists at a distance of one base, and base qualities are not known. The immunoSEQ Assay, a bias-controlled multiplex PCR, was used to amplify TCRbeta CDR3 regions from genomic DNA. As for how the authors treated the data: Nucleated cell counts per sample were estimated from amplification of reference gene primers within the assay. To quantify the absolute abundance of each unique TCRbeta CDR3 rearrangement, sequence reads were collapsed and filtered. For each sample, productive Simpson clonality was calculated by taking the square root of Simpson's diversity index across productive rearrangements. TCRdb took this table from immuneACCESS and kept in-frame rearrangements with V and J called. Such tables lack part of the clones; where checked against another copy, unresolved V genes explain under half of the gap, and the rest is unexplained. V, J and clone size reflect that table, while D and trimming were determined from the DNA. The sample has 300,000 to 450,000 clones on record, 70% to 90% of them singletons. The ten largest clones represent approximately 3% of the sample.

The sequenced sample was peripheral blood. The clonotype comes from a woman in her twenties or thirties with COVID-19, enrolled during active disease. The V gene is TRBV7-2 and the J gene is TRBJ2-1, with the D gene not clear enough to name. The CDR3 here reads CASSLVFVGEQFF. The DNA reads TGTGCCAGCAGCTTAGTATTCGTCGGTGAGCAGTTCTTC.